This T cell receptor (beta chain) originates from a study of vaccination effects on CD4 cells after COVID-19. Study-wide findings and caveats: Cross-reaction with common cold coronaviruses was seen in only 1 of 255 vaccine-induced clones from healthy vaccinees.

Within the ViraFEST assay, antigen-specific CD4+ T cells underwent expansion with viral peptide pools prior to sequencing. CD4+ T cells were isolated after about eleven days of culture. Two-dose vaccination with either BNT162b2 or mRNA-1273 was given to the participants. For this clone: The antigen remains unidentified.

Profiling relied on immunoSEQ multiplex PCR, and the TCRdb table lists in-frame clones only, not all of them. This table has 20,000 to 30,000 clones, about 70% appearing once. Germline CDR1 and CDR2: MNHEY and SVGAGI. The germline V and J ends were trimmed by 0 bases and 2 bases, with 10 bases remaining between them. The CDR3 covers 15 residues. The sample consisted of CD4+ T cells from PBMCs cultured with SARS-CoV-2 spike peptides, taken after COVID-19 vaccination. The V gene is TRBV6-5, the J gene TRBJ2-5, with D uncertain. The TCR sequence derives from a human donor who received a COVID-19 vaccine. As DNA, the CDR3 is TGTGCCAGCAGTTACTCGATGTTGGTACAAGAGACCCAGTACTTC. Amino acids: CASSYSMLVQETQYF.